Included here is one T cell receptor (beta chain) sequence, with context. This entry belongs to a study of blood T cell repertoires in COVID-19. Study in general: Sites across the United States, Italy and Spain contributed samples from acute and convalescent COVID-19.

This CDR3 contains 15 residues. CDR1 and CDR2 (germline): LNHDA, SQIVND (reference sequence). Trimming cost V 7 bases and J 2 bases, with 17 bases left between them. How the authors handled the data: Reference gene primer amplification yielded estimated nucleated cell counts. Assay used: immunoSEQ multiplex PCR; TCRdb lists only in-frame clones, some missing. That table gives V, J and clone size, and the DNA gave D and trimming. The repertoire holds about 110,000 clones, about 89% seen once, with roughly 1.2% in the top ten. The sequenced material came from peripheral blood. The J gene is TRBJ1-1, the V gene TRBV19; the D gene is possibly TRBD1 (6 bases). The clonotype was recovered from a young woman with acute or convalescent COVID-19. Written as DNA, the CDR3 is TGTGCCAGTAATTCAGGGGCAGAAAAAAACACTGAAGCTTTCTTT. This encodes CASNSGAEKNTEAFF.